The subject of this entry is one TCR beta chain. Sequencing was performed with immunoSEQ multiplex PCR; in TCRdb, only in-frame clones are kept and a portion is missing. Of some 84,000 clones in the sample, 80% to 90% were seen once. The ends were cut back, 6 bases at V and 1 base at J, with 22 bases in the middle. Germline CDR1 and CDR2: PRHDT and FYEKMQ (reference sequence). The length of the CDR3 is 18 residues. The data are from a study of T cell responses to AZD1222 COVID-19 vaccine. This material consisted of peripheral blood, taken on day 0 of AZD1222 vaccination. This clonotype was obtained from an adult in good health. The chain recombines TRBV13 with TRBJ2-1, with D maybe TRBD1 (6 bases). CDR3 in amino acids: CASRCLGGNKGSYNEQFF. The CDR3 DNA follows: TGTGCCAGCAGATGTCTAGGGGGAAATAAAGGGTCCTACAATGAGCAGTTCTTC.